The 20 T cell receptor beta chains presented below share a single source sample, sequenced in a study of response to subunit inactivated influenza vaccine. TCRdb redid the calling of the RT-PCR reads with MiXCR, one entry per CDR3 protein. The sample carries more than 250,000 distinct CDR3 sequences, roughly 22% recorded once. This material consisted of PBMCs from blood, taken approximately 22 months after vaccination. These receptors were obtained from a man between 50 and 75 years old who received an inactivated influenza vaccine.

This clonotype was counted between two and nine times. This chain uses TRBV29-1 with TRBJ1-3; D call uncertain. V lost 0 bases to trimming and J lost 0 bases, with 9 bases between them. The CDR3 length is 15 residues. Germline values: CDR1 SQVTM, CDR2 ANQGSEA. The chain's CDR3 is CSVEDQVRSGNTIYF. CDR3 coding DNA: TGCAGCGTTGAAGATCAAGTCCGCTCTGGAAACACCATATATTTT.

This clonotype was seen a handful of times. The chain uses TRBV24-1 and TRBJ2-1, with a possible D match to TRBD1 (6 bases). The CDR3 runs 12 residues. Between the trimmed V and J ends, which lost 6 bases and 7 bases, there was a span of 9 bases. Germline values: CDR1 KGHDR, CDR2 SFDVKD. DNA for the CDR3: TGTGCCACCAGTTTCAGGGGAAATGAGCAGTTCTTC. This encodes CATSFRGNEQFF.

The chain employs TRBV20-1 and TRBJ2-5, with a weak D call TRBD2 (5 bases). CDR1 DFQATT and CDR2 SNEGSKA come from the germline V gene (reference sequence). The CDR3 has 15 residues. Trimming left V 3 bases short and J 5 bases short, with 19 bases between. The DNA of the CDR3 is TGCAGTGCTAGTACACAGTCGGCGGGTGGGGAGACCCAGTACTTC. Translating it yields CSASTQSAGGETQYF.

There are many counts of this clonotype. The CDR3 loop reads CASSQAALGANTEAFF. The CDR3 bases are TGTGCCAGCTCACAGGCTGCCCTTGGGGCAAACACTGAAGCTTTCTTT. This chain joins TRBV18 and TRBJ1-1, with D possibly being TRBD1 (5 bases). The V end lost 4 bases, the J end lost 2 bases, and 17 bases lay between the germline ends. The CDR3 length is 16 residues. Per germline, CDR1 KGHSH and CDR2 LQKENI.

The chain has TRBV20-1 and TRBJ2-5; 7 bases are a match to TRBD1. The germline V gene encodes CDR1 DFQATT and CDR2 SNEGSKA (reference sequence). Trimming cost V 6 bases and J 2 bases; bases outside gene matches: 12. CDR3 length: 15 residues. CDR3 in amino acids: CSAKEGQMIQETQYF. In DNA, the CDR3 is TGCAGTGCCAAAGAGGGACAGATGATACAAGAGACCCAGTACTTC.

The chain couples TRBV20-1 to TRBJ2-7, with 10 bases matching TRBD2. The germline V gene has CDR1 DFQATT and CDR2 SNEGSKA (reference sequence). The CDR3 is made up of 15 amino acids. V shed 0 bases, J shed 6 bases, and the junction held 8 bases outside the gene matches. The CDR3 region has the DNA TGCAGTGCTAGAGATGTGTCTAGACTAGCGGGCGAGCAGTACTTC. Its translation is CSARDVSRLAGEQYF.

The chain employs TRBV6-5 and TRBJ2-7; 8 bases agree with TRBD2. CDR3 length: 16 residues. Germline values: CDR1 MNHEY, CDR2 SVGAGI. V shed 0 bases and J 0 bases; nucleotides not matched to a gene: 4. Here the CDR3 reads CASSYSGSGSSYEQYF. CDR3 nucleotide sequence: TGTGCCAGCAGTTACTCGGGAAGCGGGAGCTCCTACGAGCAGTACTTC.

The J gene is TRBJ1-2, the V gene TRBV6-1, with D maybe TRBD1 (6 bases). CDR3 size: 14 residues. The V gene's germline CDR1 is MNHNS and CDR2 SASEGT. Between the trimmed V and J ends, which lost 6 bases and 6 bases, there was a span of 17 bases. CDR3 region: CASSRGQMVDGYTF. CDR3 nucleotide sequence: TGTGCCAGCAGCCGAGGACAGATGGTGGATGGCTACACCTTC.

V is TRBV4-3 and J is TRBJ2-2; weak D call: TRBD1 (6 bases). The CDR3 has 14 residues. CDR1 LGHNA and CDR2 YSLEER come from the germline V gene. Deletions cut 4 bases from V and 6 bases from J, with 12 bases between. DNA of the CDR3: TGCGCCAGCAGCCTACGAGGGGGACCCGGGGAGCTGTTTTTT. It specifies CASSLRGGPGELFF.

DNA of the CDR3: TGTGCCATCAGTGAGTCACCAGGGGGCAGCAATCAGCCCCAGCATTTT. It yields the protein CAISESPGGSNQPQHF. This sequence joins TRBV10-3 and TRBJ1-5, with 8 nucleotides matching TRBD1. Trimming took 0 bases from V and 1 from J; bases not matched to a gene: 2. The CDR3 covers 16 residues. Per germline, CDR1 ENHRY and CDR2 SYGVKD.

This clonotype was observed a few times. In DNA, the CDR3 is TGCGCCAGCAGCCCAAGGACAGGGGGGTTTACAGATACGCAGTATTTT. Translating it yields CASSPRTGGFTDTQYF. The chain carries TRBV4-3 and TRBJ2-3; 10 bases line up with TRBD1. CDR3 length: 16 residues. Per the germline V gene, CDR1 is LGHNA and CDR2 is YSLEER. V lost 4 bases, J lost 3 bases, and 7 bases stayed unmatched.

The rearrangement uses TRBV3-1 and TRBJ2-5; 7 bases fit TRBD2. The CDR3 has 13 residues. The V gene's germline CDR1 is LGHDT and CDR2 YNNKEL (reference sequence). V lost 0 bases to trimming and J lost 5 bases; unmatched junction nucleotides: 0. The CDR3, as DNA: TGTGCCAGCAGCCAAGACGGGGGGGAGACCCAGTACTTC. Translated: CASSQDGGETQYF.

The chain carries TRBV7-2 and TRBJ1-1; D gene uncertain. Germline lookup yields CDR1 SGHTA and CDR2 FQGNSA. V lost 8 bases and J lost 5, with 15 bases in between. This CDR3 spans 13 amino acids. This CDR3 is CASGTRSLTEAFF. The CDR3 DNA reads as TGTGCCAGCGGAACACGGTCCTTGACTGAAGCTTTCTTT.

The rearrangement joins TRBV4-3 to TRBJ2-1; D call uncertain. CDR1 is LGHNA and CDR2 is YSLEER in the germline V gene. The CDR3 length is 16 residues. V dropped 1 base and J dropped 0 bases, with 10 bases sitting between them. This chain's CDR3 is CASSQVHMSSYNEQFF. CDR3 DNA: TGCGCCAGCAGCCAAGTCCACATGAGCTCCTACAATGAGCAGTTCTTC.

The gene calls are TRBV11-1 and TRBJ2-2, with 10 nucleotides matching TRBD2. From germline, CDR1 is SGHAT and CDR2 FQDESV (reference sequence). This CDR3 spans 18 amino acids. V shed 1 base, J shed 3 bases, and the junction held 8 bases outside the gene matches. CDR3 nucleotide sequence: TGTGCCAGCAGCTTAGTACCGGGACTAGCGACTTACACCGGGGAGCTGTTTTTT. Translation gives CASSLVPGLATYTGELFF.

In its sample, this clonotype was seen a few times. The gene calls are TRBV10-3 and TRBJ2-1, with 10 nucleotides matching TRBD1. This CDR3 has 15 amino acids. V dropped 2 bases and J dropped 6; count of bases not matched to a gene: 4. Per germline, CDR1 ENHRY and CDR2 SYGVKD. The CDR3 coding sequence is TGTGCCATCAGTGAGGACAGGGGGCCTGGCAATGAGCAGTTCTTC. This codes for CAISEDRGPGNEQFF.

The gene calls are TRBV19 and TRBJ2-1; 8 positions match TRBD2. V trimming: 3 bases; J trimming: 7 bases; junction bases outside the gene matches: 8. The CDR3 covers 15 residues. Germline CDR1 LNHDA, CDR2 SQIVND (reference sequence). The CDR3 is CASSMGPAGANEQFF. CDR3 nucleotides: TGTGCCAGTAGTATGGGGCCAGCGGGAGCGAATGAGCAGTTCTTC.

The chain combines TRBV6-1 with TRBJ1-5; TRBD1 agrees at 7 bases. The germline CDR1 and CDR2 sequences are MNHNS and SASEGT. The CDR3 consists of 15 residues. V lost 6 bases to trimming and J lost 3 bases; unmatched junction nucleotides: 8. CDR3 amino acids: CASSETGQTNQPQHF. The CDR3 bases are TGTGCCAGCAGCGAAACGGGACAGACCAATCAGCCCCAGCATTTT.

The V gene is TRBV20-1, the J gene TRBJ1-1; 9 bases are a match to TRBD1. CDR3 length equals 15 residues. Losses at the gene ends were 0 bases for V and 3 bases for J; bases not matched to a gene: 5. From germline, CDR1 is DFQATT and CDR2 SNEGSKA (reference sequence). The CDR3 region has the DNA TGCAGTGCTAGAGACTACAGGGGGCGGGACACTGAAGCTTTCTTT. Encoded protein: CSARDYRGRDTEAFF.

This rearrangement joins TRBV4-1 to TRBJ2-2; weak D call: TRBD2 (6 bases). Germline values: CDR1 MGHRA, CDR2 YSYEKL. This CDR3 comprises 15 residues. V shed 3 bases and J shed 1 base, with 9 bases lying between them. CDR3 nucleotide sequence: TGCGCCAGCAGCCATGTAGCGGTGAACACCGGGGAGCTGTTTTTT. Protein: CASSHVAVNTGELFF.